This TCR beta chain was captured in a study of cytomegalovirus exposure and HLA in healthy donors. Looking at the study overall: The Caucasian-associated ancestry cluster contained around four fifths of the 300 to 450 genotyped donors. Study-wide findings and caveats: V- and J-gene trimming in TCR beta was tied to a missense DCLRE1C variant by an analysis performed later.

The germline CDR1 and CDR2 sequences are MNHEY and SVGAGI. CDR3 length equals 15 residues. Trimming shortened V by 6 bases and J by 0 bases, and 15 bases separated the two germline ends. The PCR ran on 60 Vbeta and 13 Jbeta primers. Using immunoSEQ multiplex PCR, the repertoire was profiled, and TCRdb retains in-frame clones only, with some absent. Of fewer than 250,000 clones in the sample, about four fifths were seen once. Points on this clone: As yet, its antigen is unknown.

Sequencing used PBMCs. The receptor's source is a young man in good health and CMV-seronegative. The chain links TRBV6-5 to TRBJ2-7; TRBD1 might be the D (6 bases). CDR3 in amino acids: CASRPGHTSSYEQYF. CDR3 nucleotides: TGTGCCAGCAGACCGGGACACACGAGCTCCTACGAGCAGTACTTC.